This TCR beta chain was documented in a study of blood T cell repertoires in COVID-19. Overall study context: Researchers got acute and convalescent COVID-19 samples from the United States, Italy and Spain. Sources were T cells, B-cell-depleted T cells, or PBMCs; the material itself was cDNA or gDNA.

The CDR3 has 16 amino acids. CDR1 PRHDT and CDR2 FYEKMQ come from the germline V gene (reference sequence). The junction had 6 bases not matched to a gene; V was cut back by 3 bases and J by 5 bases. In the source study's methods: Using reference gene primer amplification, nucleated cell counts were estimated. The assay was immunoSEQ multiplex PCR, and TCRdb's table has in-frame clones only and misses some. V and J calls and clone size are as listed in that table; D and trimming were resolved from the DNA. In the table there are about 390,000 clones, about 87% of which are singletons. Seattle cases were enrolled at active infection and followed longitudinally.

The clonotype originates from a woman aged 55-75 years with COVID-19, enrolled during active disease. The specimen was peripheral blood. The rearrangement links TRBV13 to TRBJ2-1, with 11 bases matching TRBD2. This CDR3 reads CASSFRLAGSHNEQFF. CDR3 DNA: TGTGCCAGCAGCTTCCGACTAGCGGGGTCTCACAATGAGCAGTTCTTC. The variable domain in full, with the rest retrieved from reference TRBV13 and TRBJ2-1, is AAGVIQSPRHLIKEKRETATLKCYPIPRHDTVYWYQQGPGQDPQFLISFYEKMQSDKGSIPDRFSAQQFSDYHSELNMSSLELGDSALYFCASSFRLAGSHNEQFFGPGTRLTVL.